This T cell receptor (beta chain) was documented in a study of blood T cell repertoires in COVID-19. Study context: Specimens from acute and convalescent COVID-19 originated in the United States, Italy and Spain. T cells, B-cell-depleted T cells, or PBMCs provided the cDNA or gDNA that served as material.

Original methodology: Nucleated cell number was recorded as an estimate derived from reference gene primer amplification. Assay: immunoSEQ multiplex PCR; the TCRdb copy retains only in-frame clones and omits some. V and J calls and clone size come straight from that table; D and trimming were deduced from the DNA. The sample consists of over 200,000 clones, about 89% of them appearing once. This sequence originates from a man in his forties or fifties who had recovered from COVID-19. Sequenced sample: peripheral blood.

CDR3 bases: TGTGCCAGCAGTTATACAGCGGGGGCCCGCACAGATACGCAGTATTTT. Protein sequence: CASSYTAGARTDTQYF. The J gene is TRBJ2-3, the V gene TRBV6-2 or TRBV6-3, with 8 bases identical to TRBD2. CDR3 length equals 16 residues. The trim removed 3 bases at V and 1 base at J, leaving 6 bases unmatched. Germline CDR1 MNHEY, CDR2 SVGEGT.